This T cell receptor beta chain came from a study of blood T cell repertoires in COVID-19 (dated by TCRdb to 2018 to 2020). At the level of the whole study: Collaborator samples came from the United States, Italy and Spain and covered acute and convalescent phases of COVID-19. The material from the prospective study consisted of cDNA or gDNA derived from T cells, B-cell-depleted T cells, or PBMCs. Subjects who had been exposed to COVID-19, were actively infected with it, or had recovered from it provided the deeply sampled blood TCRbeta repertoires that made up the dataset. The repertoires were made available in a free public database intended to serve as a resource for research on the immune response to SARS-CoV-2. The samples were drawn from the first 160 participants of the ongoing ImmuneRACE study and from 1,200 or so subjects provided by 6 global collaborators. Sample metadata almost always included a de-identified subject ID, COVID-19 status, age in years and sex. Where available, HLA class I and class II types were taken from metadata supplied by the sample provider and were not determined by assay-based typing.

About this clone itself: Its antigen is not yet known. Base qualities are not provided; no much larger clone lies one nucleotide away.

Each collaborating institution followed its own protocols to collect whole blood in K2EDTA tubes. For TCRbeta analysis, collaborators shipped samples as frozen whole blood, isolated PBMCs, or DNA extracted from either of those sample types. TCRbeta CDR3 regions were amplified from genomic DNA using the immunoSEQ Assay, a bias-controlled multiplex PCR. The authors processed their data as follows. The number of nucleated cells in each sample was estimated by amplification of reference gene primers within the assay. Sequence reads were collapsed and filtered to measure the absolute abundance of every unique TCRbeta CDR3 rearrangement. Productive Simpson clonality was computed per sample as the square root of Simpson's diversity index over productive rearrangements. TCRdb provides this immuneACCESS table in a form limited to in-frame rearrangements. Some clones are lacking; in checked studies, under half of them reflect an unresolved V gene, and why the rest are absent is not known. The DNA was the basis for D and trimming; V, J and clone size are from that table. This sample gives approximately 250,000 clones in total; 83% of them show up just once. The ten largest account for more than 5.5% of the sample.

Measured from the cysteine to the phenylalanine, the CDR3 is 15 residues long. Only the CDR3 part of the read is kept: 45 bases, read in frame from the first base. Cut back by 0 bases and 0 bases, the V and J ends lie 9 bases apart. Sequences SGHRS (CDR1) and YFSETQ (CDR2) are obtained from the germline V gene. Study-wide conclusions, independent of this receptor: The amount of clinical and demographic metadata varied by source and participant and was provided uncurated.

The specimen sequenced was peripheral blood. The V and J genes are TRBV5-1 and TRBJ1-1, with the D gene uncertain. This clonotype was obtained from a human donor in a cohort sampled during active COVID-19. The CDR3 region reads CASSLDGVMNTEAFF. The nucleotide sequence is TGCGCCAGCAGCTTGGACGGAGTAATGAACACTGAAGCTTTCTTT.